Presented here are 18 T cell receptor beta chains from one specimen sequenced in a study of T cell responses to AZD1222 COVID-19 vaccine. The protocol was immunoSEQ multiplex PCR, while the TCRdb copy is restricted to in-frame clones and leaves out a portion. The sample lists about 210,000 clones, about 94% occurring once. The sample consisted of peripheral blood, taken 28 days after the second dose of the MenACWY control vaccine. The source is an adult who received the MenACWY meningococcal vaccine as a control.

The CDR3 region has the DNA TGTGCCAGCAGTAAACAGGGGGCGGGTAGACAGCCCCAGCATTTT. Translated: CASSKQGAGRQPQHF. The chain uses TRBV27 and TRBJ1-5; 9 bases match TRBD1. The J segment lost 7 bases and the V segment lost 5 bases, leaving 9 bases of the junction unmatched. The CDR3 length is 15 residues. Germline CDR1 is MNHEY and CDR2 is SMNVEV (reference sequence).

The chain joins TRBV3-1 (or the pseudogene TRBV3-2) to TRBJ2-3; D ambiguous. CDR1 is LGHDT and CDR2 is YNNKEL in the germline V gene (reference sequence). This CDR3 region has 14 residues. V lost 0 bases and J lost 0, with 4 bases in between. The CDR3 region is CASSQDRSTDTQYF. CDR3 DNA: TGTGCCAGCAGCCAAGATCGGAGCACAGATACGCAGTATTTT.

The rearrangement links TRBV12-3 or TRBV12-4 to TRBJ2-1; D is undetermined. V lost 6 bases, J lost 0 bases, and 6 bases lay in between. This CDR3 comprises 13 residues. CDR3 in DNA: TGTGCCAGCAGGGTGAGCTCCTACAATGAGCAGTTCTTC. Translating gives CASRVSSYNEQFF.

V usage is TRBV7-8 and J usage is TRBJ1-1; D gene unclear. V dropped 1 base and J dropped 4 bases, with 7 bases sitting between them. This CDR3 spans 13 amino acids. The V gene's germline CDR1 is SGHVS and CDR2 FQNEAQ. CDR3 in DNA: TGTGCCAGCAGCTTAGAGGCCGGCACTGAAGCTTTCTTT. Translated, it gives CASSLEAGTEAFF.

The CDR3 loop reads CASSFQAGSDVTLHF. CDR3 DNA: TGTGCCAGCAGCTTCCAGGCCGGTTCGGACGTGACCCTCCACTTT. This chain connects TRBV7-2 to TRBJ1-6, with D unresolved. This CDR3 has 15 residues. Germline CDR1 SGHTA, CDR2 FQGNSA. V lost 3 bases and J lost 14, with 20 bases in between.

The V gene is TRBV2, the J gene TRBJ2-7; 8 nucleotides agree with TRBD1. Per the germline V gene, CDR1 is SNHLY and CDR2 is FYNNEI. Trimming took 3 bases from V and 3 from J; bases not matched to a gene: 7. This CDR3 spans 15 amino acids. CDR3 coding DNA: TGTGCCAGCAGTGATTCTACAGGGGGGATCTACGAGCAGTACTTC. This codes for CASSDSTGGIYEQYF.

The CDR3 coding sequence is TGTGCCAGCAGCGTGGGACAGGGGCTGGATTCACCCCTCCACTTT. This translates into CASSVGQGLDSPLHF. J is TRBJ1-6 and V is TRBV7-3, with 10 bases fitting TRBD1. CDR1 is SGHTA, CDR2 FQGTGA, per germline. The V and J ends lost 5 bases and 8 bases, in that order; junction bases with no gene match: 6. CDR3 length: 15 amino acids.

The chain recombines TRBV6-1 with TRBJ2-2, with D possibly matching TRBD2 (6 bases). CDR1 MNHNS and CDR2 SASEGT come from the germline V gene. With 2 bases removed from V and 2 bases from J, the gap between germline ends came to 15 bases. CDR3 length equals 17 residues. This CDR3 reads CASSEKSLAGNTGELFF. In DNA form, the CDR3 reads TGTGCCAGCAGTGAAAAATCGTTGGCGGGAAACACCGGGGAGCTGTTTTTT.

The chain joins TRBV27 to TRBJ1-3, with a tentative D call TRBD1 (5 bases). V was pared by 1 base and J by 2 bases, with 9 bases between. The CDR3 spans 15 residues. Germline V gene data show CDR1 as MNHEY and CDR2 as SMNVEV (reference sequence). The CDR3, as DNA: TGTGCCAGCAGTTTATACGCAGGGACTGGAAACACCATATATTTT. This encodes CASSLYAGTGNTIYF.

The V call is TRBV29-1, the J call TRBJ2-3, with a possible D match to TRBD2 (6 bases). V lost 4 bases to trimming and J lost 1 base, with 9 bases between them. The CDR3 extends over 13 amino acids. Germline CDR1 is SQVTM and CDR2 is ANQGSEA. The CDR3 spells CSVGGVGTDTQYF. CDR3 sequence (DNA): TGCAGCGTTGGGGGGGTAGGCACAGATACGCAGTATTTT.

The chain links TRBV9 to TRBJ2-3, with a tentative D call TRBD1 (5 bases). Germline V gene data show CDR1 as SGDLS and CDR2 as YYNGEE. Trimming shortened V by 3 bases and J by 6 bases, and 8 bases separated the two germline ends. The CDR3 consists of 12 residues. Here the CDR3 DNA reads TGTGCCAGCAGCGACAGGTGGGATACGCAGTATTTT. Protein: CASSDRWDTQYF.

The V gene is TRBV19, the J gene TRBJ1-1; 7 bases agree with TRBD1. Germline V CDR1 and CDR2: LNHDA, SQIVND (reference sequence). This CDR3 has 13 residues. The V gene end was trimmed by 5 bases and the J gene end by 3 bases; junction bases not matched to a gene: 3. CDR3 residues: CASSPQGDTEAFF. The DNA of the CDR3 is TGTGCCAGTAGTCCCCAGGGGGACACTGAAGCTTTCTTT.

The chain combines TRBV5-1 with TRBJ1-2; TRBD1 matches 9 bases. CDR3 size: 13 residues. Germline V gene data show CDR1 as SGHRS and CDR2 as YFSETQ. The V and J ends lost 4 bases and 10 bases, in that order; junction bases with no gene match: 8. The CDR3: CASSTGTGTDYTF. The DNA of the CDR3 is TGCGCCAGCAGCACTGGGACAGGGACTGACTACACCTTC.

The rearrangement links TRBV25-1 to TRBJ1-3, with 7 bases matching TRBD1. There are 15 residues in the CDR3. V gave up 4 bases and J gave up 3 bases; unmatched junction bases: 6. CDR1 is MGHDK and CDR2 is SYGVNS in the germline V gene. CDR3 region: CASSAAGTDGNTIYF. The CDR3 DNA follows: TGTGCCAGCAGTGCCGCCGGGACAGATGGAAACACCATATATTTT.

V and J are TRBV24-1 and TRBJ2-7; TRBD1 aligns across 7 bases. The V segment lost 3 bases and the J segment 6 bases; nucleotides outside the gene matches: 4. Germline loops: CDR1 KGHDR, CDR2 SFDVKD. The CDR3 runs 13 residues. CDR3 sequence reads: CATSDPTGVEQYF. CDR3 DNA: TGTGCCACCAGTGATCCCACAGGGGTCGAGCAGTACTTC.

The rearrangement links TRBV2 to TRBJ2-1, with D tentatively TRBD2 (6 bases). Germline V lookup: CDR1 SNHLY, CDR2 FYNNEI. The V and J ends lost 6 bases and 4 bases respectively, with 13 bases between them. This CDR3 is 14 amino acids long. The CDR3 is CASRTSGVYNEQFF. CDR3 bases: TGTGCCAGCAGGACTAGTGGGGTATACAATGAGCAGTTCTTC.

The chain employs TRBV3-1 (or the pseudogene TRBV3-2) and TRBJ1-1; D is possibly TRBD1 (5 bases). V lost 1 base to trimming and J lost 4 bases, with 10 bases between them. Germline V gene sequence: CDR1 LGHDT, CDR2 YNNKEL (reference sequence). The CDR3 totals 14 residues. CDR3 sequence reads: CASSQVRGGTEAFF. In nucleotides, the CDR3 is TGTGCCAGCAGCCAAGTTAGGGGAGGCACTGAAGCTTTCTTT.

V is TRBV21-1 and J is TRBJ1-2; the table names TRBD1, a call not compared with the DNA. TRBV21-1 is shown as a pseudogene. The CDR3 runs 12 residues. The CDR3 spells CASRDSNYGYTF. In DNA, the CDR3 is TGTGCCAGCAGAGACAGTAACTATGGCTACACCTTC.